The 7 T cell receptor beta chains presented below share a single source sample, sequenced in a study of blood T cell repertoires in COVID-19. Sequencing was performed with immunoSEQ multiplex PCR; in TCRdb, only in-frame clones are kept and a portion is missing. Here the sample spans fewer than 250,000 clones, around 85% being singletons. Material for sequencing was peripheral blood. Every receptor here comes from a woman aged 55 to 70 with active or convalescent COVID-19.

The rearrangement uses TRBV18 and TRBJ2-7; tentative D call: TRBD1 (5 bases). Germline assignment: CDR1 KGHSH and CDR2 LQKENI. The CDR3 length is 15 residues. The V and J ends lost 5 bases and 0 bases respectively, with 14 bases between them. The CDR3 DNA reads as TGTGCCAGCTCATCAAGCAGGGCTAGCTCCTACGAGCAGTACTTC. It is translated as CASSSSRASSYEQYF.

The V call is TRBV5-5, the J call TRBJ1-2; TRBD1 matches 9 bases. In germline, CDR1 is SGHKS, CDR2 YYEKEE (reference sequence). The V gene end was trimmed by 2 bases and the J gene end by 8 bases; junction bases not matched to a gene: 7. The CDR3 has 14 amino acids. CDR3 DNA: TGTGCCAGCAGCTTCTCCGGGACAGGGAACGGCTACACCTTC. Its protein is CASSFSGTGNGYTF. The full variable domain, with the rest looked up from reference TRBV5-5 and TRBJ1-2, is DAGVTQSPTHLIKTRGQQVTLRCSPISGHKSVSWYQQVLGQGPQFIFQYYEKEERGRGNFPDRFSARQFPNYSSELNVNALLLGDSALYLCASSFSGTGNGYTFGSGTRLTVV.

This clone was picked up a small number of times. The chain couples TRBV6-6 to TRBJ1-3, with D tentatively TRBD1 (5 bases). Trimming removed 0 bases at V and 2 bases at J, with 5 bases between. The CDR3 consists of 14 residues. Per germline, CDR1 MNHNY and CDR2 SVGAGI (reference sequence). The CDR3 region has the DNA TGTGCCAGCAGTTACTCAGGGGCTGGAAACACCATATATTTT. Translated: CASSYSGAGNTIYF.

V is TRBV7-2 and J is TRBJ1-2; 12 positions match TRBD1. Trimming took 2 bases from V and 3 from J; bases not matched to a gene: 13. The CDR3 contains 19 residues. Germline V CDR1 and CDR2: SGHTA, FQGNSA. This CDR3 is CASSLRDGGTGGPHYGYTF. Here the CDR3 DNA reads TGTGCCAGCAGCTTACGGGATGGGGGGACAGGGGGCCCACACTATGGCTACACCTTC.

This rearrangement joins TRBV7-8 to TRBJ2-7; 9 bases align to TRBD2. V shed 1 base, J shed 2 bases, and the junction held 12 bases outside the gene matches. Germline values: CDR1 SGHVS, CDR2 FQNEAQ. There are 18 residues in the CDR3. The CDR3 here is CASSLGGTSGRWAYEQYF. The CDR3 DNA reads TGTGCCAGCAGCTTAGGCGGGACAAGCGGGAGGTGGGCCTACGAGCAGTACTTC.

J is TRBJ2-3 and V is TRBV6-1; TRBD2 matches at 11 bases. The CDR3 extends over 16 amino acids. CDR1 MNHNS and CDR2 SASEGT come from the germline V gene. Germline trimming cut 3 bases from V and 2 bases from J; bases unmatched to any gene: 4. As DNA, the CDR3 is TGTGCCAGCAGTGAGCTAGCGGGGGGCACCACAGATACGCAGTATTTT. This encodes CASSELAGGTTDTQYF.

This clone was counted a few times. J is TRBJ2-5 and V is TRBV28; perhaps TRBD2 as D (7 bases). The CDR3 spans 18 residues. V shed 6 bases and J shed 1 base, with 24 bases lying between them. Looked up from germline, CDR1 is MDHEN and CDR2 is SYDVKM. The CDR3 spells CASSLSGGGPRGQETQYF. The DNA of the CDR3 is TGTGCCAGCAGCCTCTCGGGCGGGGGCCCCCGGGGCCAAGAGACCCAGTACTTC.